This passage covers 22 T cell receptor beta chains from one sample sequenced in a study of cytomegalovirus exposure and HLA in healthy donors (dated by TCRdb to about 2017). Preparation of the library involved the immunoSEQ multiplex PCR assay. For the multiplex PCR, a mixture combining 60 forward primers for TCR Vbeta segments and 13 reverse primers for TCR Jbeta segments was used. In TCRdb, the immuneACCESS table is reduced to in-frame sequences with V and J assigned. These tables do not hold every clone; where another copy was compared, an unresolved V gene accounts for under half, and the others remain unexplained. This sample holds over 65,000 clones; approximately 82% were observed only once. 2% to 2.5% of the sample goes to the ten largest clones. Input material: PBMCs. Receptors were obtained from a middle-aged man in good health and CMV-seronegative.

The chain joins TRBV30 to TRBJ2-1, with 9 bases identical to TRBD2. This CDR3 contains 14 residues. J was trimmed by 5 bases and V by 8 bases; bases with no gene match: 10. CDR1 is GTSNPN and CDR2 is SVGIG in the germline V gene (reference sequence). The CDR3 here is CARVAGGPHNEQFF. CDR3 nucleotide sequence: TGTGCCCGTGTGGCGGGAGGGCCCCACAATGAGCAGTTCTTC.

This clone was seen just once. The CDR3, as DNA: TGCGCCAGCAGCTTCGCCAGACAGGGCCCCACTGAAGCTTTCTTT. This translates into CASSFARQGPTEAFF. This rearrangement joins TRBV5-1 to TRBJ1-1, with 7 bases aligning to TRBD1. Looked up from germline, CDR1 is SGHRS and CDR2 is YFSETQ. The V segment lost 2 bases and the J segment 4 bases; nucleotides outside the gene matches: 8. This CDR3 has 15 amino acids. The variable domain in full, with the rest retrieved from reference TRBV5-1 and TRBJ1-1, is KAGVTQTPRYLIKTRGQQVTLSCSPISGHRSVSWYQQTPGQGLQFLFEYFSETQRNKGNFPGRFSGRQFSNSRSEMNVSTLELGDSALYLCASSFARQGPTEAFFGQGTRLTVV.

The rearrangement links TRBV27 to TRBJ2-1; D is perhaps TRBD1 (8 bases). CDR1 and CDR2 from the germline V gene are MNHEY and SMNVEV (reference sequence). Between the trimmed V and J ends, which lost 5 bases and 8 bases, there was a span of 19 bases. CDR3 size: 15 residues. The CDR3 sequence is CASSTPQGGTDEQFF. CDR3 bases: TGTGCCAGCAGTACCCCACAGGGGGGGACGGATGAGCAGTTCTTC.

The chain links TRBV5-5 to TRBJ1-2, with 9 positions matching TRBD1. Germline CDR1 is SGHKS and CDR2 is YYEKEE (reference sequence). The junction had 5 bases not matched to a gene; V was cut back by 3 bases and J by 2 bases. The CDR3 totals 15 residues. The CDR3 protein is CASSYQTGGNYGYTF. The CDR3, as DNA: TGTGCCAGCAGCTACCAGACAGGGGGGAACTATGGCTACACCTTC.

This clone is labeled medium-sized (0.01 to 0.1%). The CDR3 is CASSTLQGPFVSGANVLTF. The CDR3 DNA reads TGTGCCAGTAGTACTCTCCAGGGGCCCTTCGTCTCTGGGGCCAACGTCCTGACTTTC. The chain combines TRBV19 with TRBJ2-6, with D maybe TRBD1 (6 bases). The V end was cut by 4 bases, the J end by 0 bases, with 19 bases between. The CDR3 is 19 residues long. Germline V gene data show CDR1 as LNHDA and CDR2 as SQIVND (reference sequence). Based on the CDR3 plus reference TRBV19 and TRBJ2-6, the full variable domain is DGGITQSPKYLFRKEGQNVTLSCEQNLNHDAMYWYRQDPGQGLRLIYYSQIVNDFQKGDIAEGYSVSREKKESFPLTVTSAQKNPTAFYLCASSTLQGPFVSGANVLTFGAGSRLTVL.

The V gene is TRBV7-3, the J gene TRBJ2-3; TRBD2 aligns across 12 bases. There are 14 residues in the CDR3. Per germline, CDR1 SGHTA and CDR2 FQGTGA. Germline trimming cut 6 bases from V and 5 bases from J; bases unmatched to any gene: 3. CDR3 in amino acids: CASSLAGGQDTQYF. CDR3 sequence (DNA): TGTGCCAGCAGTCTAGCGGGGGGGCAAGATACGCAGTATTTT.

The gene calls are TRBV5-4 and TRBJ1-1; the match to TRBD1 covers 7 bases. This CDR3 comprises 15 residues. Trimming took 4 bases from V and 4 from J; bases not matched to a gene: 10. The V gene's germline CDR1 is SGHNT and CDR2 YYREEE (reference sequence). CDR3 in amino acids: CASSLIDRDFTEAFF. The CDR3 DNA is TGTGCCAGCAGCCTCATTGACAGGGATTTCACTGAAGCTTTCTTT.

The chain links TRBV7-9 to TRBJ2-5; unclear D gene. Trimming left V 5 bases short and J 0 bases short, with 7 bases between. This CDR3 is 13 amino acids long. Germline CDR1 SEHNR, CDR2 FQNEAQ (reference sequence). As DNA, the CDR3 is TGTGCCAGCAGCCCAGGCAACCAAGAGACCCAGTACTTC. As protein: CASSPGNQETQYF.

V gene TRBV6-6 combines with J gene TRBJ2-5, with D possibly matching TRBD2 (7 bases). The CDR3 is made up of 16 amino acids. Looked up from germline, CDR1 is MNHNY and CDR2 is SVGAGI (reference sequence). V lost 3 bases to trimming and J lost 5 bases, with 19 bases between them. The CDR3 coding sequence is TGTGCCAGCAGTTATTGGGGGGGCGCGTGGAAGGAGACCCAGTACTTC. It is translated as CASSYWGGAWKETQYF.

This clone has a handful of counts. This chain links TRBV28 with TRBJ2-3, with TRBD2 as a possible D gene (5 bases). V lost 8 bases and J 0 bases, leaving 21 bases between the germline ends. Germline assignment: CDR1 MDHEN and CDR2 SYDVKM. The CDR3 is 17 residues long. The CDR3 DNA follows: TGTGCCAGCTTACGGACTTTAATCTCCTCTAGCACAGATACGCAGTATTTT. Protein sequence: CASLRTLISSSTDTQYF.

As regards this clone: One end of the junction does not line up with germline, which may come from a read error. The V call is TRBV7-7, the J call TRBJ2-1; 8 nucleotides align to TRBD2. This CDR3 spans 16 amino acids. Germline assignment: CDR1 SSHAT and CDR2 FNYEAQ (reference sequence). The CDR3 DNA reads TGTGCTAGCAGCCACGGGGAGGGTAGCGGGATAAATGAGCAGTTCTTC. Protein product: CASSHGEGSGINEQFF.

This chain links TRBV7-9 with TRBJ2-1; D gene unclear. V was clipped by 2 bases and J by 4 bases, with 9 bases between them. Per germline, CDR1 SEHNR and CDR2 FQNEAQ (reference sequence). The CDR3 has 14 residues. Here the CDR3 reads CASSLPSVYNEQFF. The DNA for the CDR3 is TGTGCCAGCAGCTTACCCTCTGTGTACAATGAGCAGTTCTTC.

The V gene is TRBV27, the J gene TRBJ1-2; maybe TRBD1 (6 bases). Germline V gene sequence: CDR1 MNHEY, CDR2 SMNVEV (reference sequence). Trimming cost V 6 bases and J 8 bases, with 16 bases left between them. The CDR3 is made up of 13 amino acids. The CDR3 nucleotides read TGTGCCAGCAGCCCACAGGGCTTGGGCGGCTACACCTTC. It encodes CASSPQGLGGYTF.

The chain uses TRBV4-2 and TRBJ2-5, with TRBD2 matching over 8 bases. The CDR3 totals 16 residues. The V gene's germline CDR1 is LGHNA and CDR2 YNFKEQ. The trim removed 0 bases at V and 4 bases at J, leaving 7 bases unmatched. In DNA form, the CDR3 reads TGTGCCAGCAGCCAAGAGTTTAGGCGGGGGGTAGAGACCCAGTACTTC. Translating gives CASSQEFRRGVETQYF.

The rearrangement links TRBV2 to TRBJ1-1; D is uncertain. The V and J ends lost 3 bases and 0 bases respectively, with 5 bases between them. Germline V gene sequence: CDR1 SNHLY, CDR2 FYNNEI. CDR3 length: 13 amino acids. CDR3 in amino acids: CASSDQMNTEAFF. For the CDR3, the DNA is TGTGCCAGCAGTGATCAGATGAACACTGAAGCTTTCTTT.

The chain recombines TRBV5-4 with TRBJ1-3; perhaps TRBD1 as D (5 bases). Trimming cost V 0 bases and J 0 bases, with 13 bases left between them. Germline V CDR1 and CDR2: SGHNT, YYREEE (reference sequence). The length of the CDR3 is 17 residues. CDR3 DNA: TGTGCCAGCAGCTTGGACGGGGGGGGGACCTCTGGAAACACCATATATTTT. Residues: CASSLDGGGTSGNTIYF.

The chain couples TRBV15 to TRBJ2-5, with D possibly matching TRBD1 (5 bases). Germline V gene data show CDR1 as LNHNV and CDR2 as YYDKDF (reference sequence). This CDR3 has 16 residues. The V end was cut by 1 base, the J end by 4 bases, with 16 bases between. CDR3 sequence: CATSRAGKTRGETQYF. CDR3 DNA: TGTGCCACCAGCAGAGCAGGGAAGACACGCGGAGAGACCCAGTACTTC.

The CDR3 is CAIQDRVFNQPQHF. The DNA of the CDR3 is TGTGCCATCCAGGACAGGGTATTCAATCAGCCCCAGCATTTT. The chain combines TRBV27 with TRBJ1-5; 8 bases match TRBD1. The CDR3 has 14 residues. The junction had 8 bases not matched to a gene; V was cut back by 10 bases and J by 3 bases. Germline V gene data show CDR1 as MNHEY and CDR2 as SMNVEV (reference sequence).

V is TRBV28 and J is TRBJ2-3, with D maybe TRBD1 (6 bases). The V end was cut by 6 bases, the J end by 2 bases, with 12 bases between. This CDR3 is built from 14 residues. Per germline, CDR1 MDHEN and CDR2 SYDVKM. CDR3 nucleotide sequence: TGTGCCAGCAGCCTTGGACAGAACACAGATACGCAGTATTTT. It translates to CASSLGQNTDTQYF.

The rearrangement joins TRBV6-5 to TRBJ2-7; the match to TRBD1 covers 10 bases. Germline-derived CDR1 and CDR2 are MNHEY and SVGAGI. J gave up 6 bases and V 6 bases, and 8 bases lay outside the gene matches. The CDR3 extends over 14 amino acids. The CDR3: CASRRTGTGVEQYF. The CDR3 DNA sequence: TGTGCCAGCAGGCGAACCGGGACAGGGGTCGAGCAGTACTTC.

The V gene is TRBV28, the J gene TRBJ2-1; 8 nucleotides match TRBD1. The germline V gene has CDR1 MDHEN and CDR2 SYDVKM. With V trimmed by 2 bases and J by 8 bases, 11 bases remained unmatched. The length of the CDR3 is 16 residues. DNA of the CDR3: TGTGCCAGCAGTTTACCCCGAAAACCGACAGGGGATGAGCAGTTCTTC. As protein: CASSLPRKPTGDEQFF.

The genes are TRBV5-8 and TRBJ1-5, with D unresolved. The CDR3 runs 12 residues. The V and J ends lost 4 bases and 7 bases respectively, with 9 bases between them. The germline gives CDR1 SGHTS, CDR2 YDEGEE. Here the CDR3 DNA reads TGTGCCAGCAGCCGGGGAGGCCAGCCCCAGCATTTT. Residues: CASSRGGQPQHF.